This TCR beta chain was identified during a study of CXCR3-negative and CXCR3-positive naive CD8 T cells. 5' RACE that incorporated UMI labels was used to prepare the TRB cDNA libraries. From the 5' RACE reads, TCRdb lists one entry per CDR3 protein and no DNA. In total, the table holds about 5,000 distinct CDR3 sequences. Whole-study results and caveats: Diversity ran similarly high across both naive subsets but far lower in memory CD8+ cells. Naive cells, whether CXCR3-negative or CXCR3-positive, had similar TRBV-TRBJ usage, while memory cells differed. Similar levels of surface CD5 were seen between naive subsets; TCR strength was inferred from TRB CDR3 properties.

Remarks on this clonotype: The antigen remains unidentified.

Per the germline V gene, CDR1 is SGHTA and CDR2 is FQGTGA. The CDR3 consists of 14 residues. The specimen sequenced was naive CXCR3- CD8+ T cells from blood. The subset is: CD45RO-CCR7+CD27+CD95- naive CD8+ T cells lacking CXCR3 (TNR3-). The TCR comes from a human donor in good health. Some clones in this sample may be carry-over from other donors' samples. The chain recombines TRBV7-3 with TRBJ2-5; with no DNA, the TCRdb D assignment of TRBD2 cannot be verified. The chain's CDR3 is CASSALAAQETQYF.